These 23 T cell receptor beta chains originate from one sample sequenced in a study of T cells after yellow fever vaccination. TCRdb passed the 5' RACE reads through MiXCR, listing each CDR3 protein once. The sample lists 45,000 to 60,000 distinct CDR3 sequences, about 6.6% seen once, with roughly 24% in the top ten. The sample consisted of CD8+ T cells not binding an NS4B(214-222) dextramer, sorted from PBMCs, taken about 49 days after the first yellow fever vaccination. Every receptor here comes from a man between 18 and 35 years old who received the YFV17D yellow fever vaccine.

This clonotype was recorded at least ten times. The J gene is TRBJ2-1, the V gene TRBV7-9, with a tentative D call TRBD2 (7 bases). The CDR3 consists of 16 residues. V was shortened by 5 bases and J by 7 bases, with 21 bases between the two germline ends. The V gene's germline CDR1 is SEHNR and CDR2 FQNEAQ (reference sequence). CDR3 loop: CASSPKRGGHGNEQFF. The CDR3, as DNA: TGTGCCAGCAGCCCCAAAAGGGGGGGGCATGGGAATGAGCAGTTCTTC.

The table lists this clonotype with a few counts. The chain is built from TRBV7-9 and TRBJ2-7, with 8 bases identical to TRBD1. Per the germline V gene, CDR1 is SEHNR and CDR2 is FQNEAQ (reference sequence). There are 13 residues in the CDR3. The ends lost 4 bases at V and 3 bases at J; junction bases unmatched: 2. The CDR3 bases are TGTGCCAGCAGCTCCGACAGGGGCTACGAGCAGTACGTC. This translates into CASSSDRGYEQYV.

The V call is TRBV5-6, the J call TRBJ2-1, with D uncertain. Germline lookup yields CDR1 SGHDT and CDR2 YYEEEE. This CDR3 has 12 amino acids. V was shortened by 7 bases and J by 9 bases, with 14 bases between the two germline ends. The CDR3 DNA sequence: TGTGCCAGCCAATCGGTGGTACGTGAGCAGTTCTTC. This translates into CASQSVVREQFF.

The chain links TRBV7-3 to TRBJ1-2, with D possibly being TRBD1 (6 bases). The CDR3 runs to 13 residues. Germline CDR1 SGHTA, CDR2 FQGTGA. Trimming left V 4 bases short and J 13 bases short, with 19 bases between. The CDR3 DNA is TGTGCCAGCAGCTCCCCTAATCAGGGGCATCTCACCTTC. This encodes CASSSPNQGHLTF. Together with reference TRBV7-3 and TRBJ1-2, the CDR3 gives the full variable domain: GAGVSQTPSNKVTEKGKYVELRCDPISGHTALYWYRQSLGQGPEFLIYFQGTGAADDSGLPNDRFFAVRPEGSVSTLKIQRTERGDSAVYLCASSSPNQGHLTFGSGTRLTVV.

There are a few counts of this clonotype. The chain combines TRBV15 with TRBJ2-3; 8 nucleotides match TRBD2. The CDR3 totals 17 residues. Germline trimming cut 0 bases from V and 3 bases from J; bases unmatched to any gene: 8. Germline assignment: CDR1 LNHNV and CDR2 YYDKDF (reference sequence). CDR3 DNA sequence: TGTGCCACCAGCAGAGATAGGCTAGCGGGTAGGACAGATACGCAGTATTTT. As protein: CATSRDRLAGRTDTQYF.

This clonotype showed up just a few times. J is TRBJ1-1 and V is TRBV12-5; possible D gene TRBD1, 5 bases. Germline CDR1 LGHNT, CDR2 FRNRAP. There are 14 residues in the CDR3. Trimming stripped 4 bases from V and 1 base from J, with 10 bases between. The CDR3 loop is CASGWVGENTEAFF. CDR3 nucleotide sequence: TGTGCTAGTGGTTGGGTAGGGGAGAACACTGAAGCTTTCTTT.

V gene TRBV27 combines with J gene TRBJ1-6, with unresolved D. V was cut by 2 bases and J by 10 bases, with 9 bases left in between. Germline loops: CDR1 MNHEY, CDR2 SMNVEV (reference sequence). This CDR3 comprises 13 residues. CDR3 sequence: CASSLPGLSPLHF. The CDR3, as DNA: TGTGCCAGCAGTTTACCCGGGCTCTCACCCCTCCACTTT.

This clonotype was seen many times. The V gene is TRBV5-1, the J gene TRBJ2-3; D uncertain. Germline V gives CDR1 SGHRS, CDR2 YFSETQ. Trimming cost V 4 bases and J 2 bases, with 11 bases left between them. This CDR3 spans 14 amino acids. As DNA, the CDR3 is TGCGCCAGCAGCCCAGGACGTCTCACAGATACGCAGTATTTT. Encoded protein: CASSPGRLTDTQYF.

This clonotype showed up just a few times. The J gene is TRBJ2-3, the V gene TRBV7-6; TRBD2 agrees at 12 bases. CDR1 SGHVS and CDR2 FNYEAQ come from the germline V gene. The length of the CDR3 is 17 residues. With 4 bases clipped from V and 0 bases from J, the junction kept 5 bases outside the gene matches. The chain's CDR3 is CASSSILAGGSTDTQYF. CDR3 DNA sequence: TGTGCCAGCAGCTCAATACTAGCGGGGGGTAGCACAGATACGCAGTATTTT.

This clonotype was detected many times. The rearrangement joins TRBV20-1 to TRBJ2-5, with 9 positions matching TRBD1. This CDR3 has 12 amino acids. J gave up 4 bases and V 5 bases, and 2 bases lay outside the gene matches. Germline loops: CDR1 DFQATT, CDR2 SNEGSKA (reference sequence). DNA for the CDR3: TGCAGTGCTCAGACAGGGGGAGAGACCCAGTACTTC. Its translation: CSAQTGGETQYF.

This clonotype was found a few times. V usage is TRBV7-9 and J usage is TRBJ2-2; tentatively, D is TRBD2 (6 bases). V was pared by 6 bases and J by 1 base, with 9 bases between. In germline, CDR1 is SEHNR, CDR2 FQNEAQ (reference sequence). The CDR3 is 14 amino acids. CDR3 DNA sequence: TGTGCCAGCAGGGACGGGGGGAACACCGGGGAGCTGTTTTTT. Protein product: CASRDGGNTGELFF.

As concerns this clonotype: Possible read error: a much larger clone is one base away. The chain recombines TRBV7-9 with TRBJ1-1; D remains unclear. The CDR3 consists of 16 residues. From germline, CDR1 is SEHNR and CDR2 FQNEAQ (reference sequence). CDR3 nucleotides: TGTGCCAGCAGCTTAGCGCTGGCGAGAGGGAACACTGACGCTTTCTTT. It specifies CASSLALARGNTDAFF.

This clonotype has ten or more counts. V is TRBV9 and J is TRBJ1-1; 8 nucleotides align to TRBD1. With 6 bases clipped from V and 0 bases from J, the junction kept 7 bases outside the gene matches. Germline V gives CDR1 SGDLS, CDR2 YYNGEE. The CDR3 spans 15 residues. The CDR3 DNA follows: TGTGCCAGCACACCAAGGGACAGGCTGAACACTGAAGCTTTCTTT. It encodes CASTPRDRLNTEAFF. Full variable domain (remainder filled in from reference TRBV9 and TRBJ1-1): DSGVTQTPKHLITATGQRVTLRCSPRSGDLSVYWYQQSLDQGLQFLIQYYNGEERAKGNILERFSAQQFPDLHSELNLSSLELGDSALYFCASTPRDRLNTEAFFGQGTRLTVV.

This clonotype turned up a few times. One junction end does not reproduce the germline sequence, and a read error may be involved. The chain employs TRBV7-9 and TRBJ2-7, with D possibly called TRBD1 or TRBD2 (5 bases each). Per germline, CDR1 SEHNR and CDR2 FQNEAQ (reference sequence). This CDR3 spans 12 amino acids. DNA for the CDR3: TGTGCCAGCAGCTTAGATGGCACAGAGGGGCACTTC. The encoded protein is CASSLDGTEGHF.

This clonotype has ten or more counts. This chain uses TRBV27 with TRBJ2-7; 10 bases agree with TRBD2. This CDR3 spans 17 amino acids. Germline CDR1 MNHEY, CDR2 SMNVEV (reference sequence). V trimming: 5 bases; J trimming: 3 bases; junction bases outside the gene matches: 13. CDR3 bases: TGTGCCAGCAGTAGTAGACTAGCGGGTCTCGGGGTCTACGAGCAGTACTTC. Protein product: CASSSRLAGLGVYEQYF.

This clonotype has a handful of counts. The J gene is TRBJ1-6, the V gene TRBV19; 10 positions agree with TRBD1. With V trimmed by 3 bases and J by 7 bases, 9 bases remained unmatched. Germline V gene sequence: CDR1 LNHDA, CDR2 SQIVND (reference sequence). The CDR3 extends over 17 amino acids. The CDR3 coding sequence is TGTGCCAGTAGTATGACGCCATCGGGACAGGGGAATTCACCCCTCCACTTT. It translates to CASSMTPSGQGNSPLHF. Supplemented by reference TRBV19 and TRBJ1-6, the full variable domain reads DGGITQSPKYLFRKEGQNVTLSCEQNLNHDAMYWYRQDPGQGLRLIYYSQIVNDFQKGDIAEGYSVSREKKESFPLTVTSAQKNPTAFYLCASSMTPSGQGNSPLHFGNGTRLTVT.

V usage is TRBV6-2 or TRBV6-3 and J usage is TRBJ2-3, with D tentatively TRBD1 (6 bases). CDR3 length: 15 residues. The ends were cut back, 6 bases at V and 7 bases at J, with 20 bases in the middle. Germline V lookup: CDR1 MNHEY, CDR2 SVGEGT. The chain's CDR3 is CASSLLQGRINTQYF. The CDR3 coding sequence is TGTGCCAGCAGCCTATTACAGGGACGAATAAATACGCAGTATTTT.

In its sample, this clonotype was seen many times. The chain carries TRBV9 and TRBJ2-3; D gene uncertain. Trimming shortened V by 0 bases and J by 1 base, and 3 bases separated the two germline ends. Germline V gene sequence: CDR1 SGDLS, CDR2 YYNGEE. The CDR3 extends over 13 amino acids. The CDR3 sequence is CASSVGGTDTQYF. The CDR3 DNA reads as TGTGCCAGCAGCGTAGGCGGCACAGATACGCAGTATTTT.

This clonotype has only a few counts. This sequence joins TRBV3-1 and TRBJ2-5; a possible D gene is TRBD2 (6 bases). CDR3 size: 15 residues. CDR1 LGHDT and CDR2 YNNKEL come from the germline V gene (reference sequence). The V end lost 4 bases, the J end lost 0 bases, and 12 bases lay between the germline ends. The CDR3 region has the DNA TGTGCCAGCAGCCCGAGGCTAGCGAACCAAGAGACCCAGTACTTC. Translated, it gives CASSPRLANQETQYF.

Many counts were recorded for this clonotype. The genes are TRBV10-3 and TRBJ2-3; TRBD2 agrees at 11 bases. In germline, CDR1 is ENHRY, CDR2 SYGVKD. This CDR3 has 18 amino acids. V trimming: 4 bases; J trimming: 4 bases; junction bases outside the gene matches: 13. The DNA for the CDR3 is TGTGCCATCAGTGGTCTTGCGACTAGCGGGGTCGGGGCAGATACGCAGTATTTT. Its translation is CAISGLATSGVGADTQYF.

This clonotype has only a few counts. The V gene is TRBV20-1, the J gene TRBJ2-3; D perhaps matches TRBD2 (6 bases). From germline, CDR1 is DFQATT and CDR2 SNEGSKA (reference sequence). This CDR3 spans 14 amino acids. The CDR3 loop reads CSVLGTGRTDTQYF. CDR3 in DNA: TGCAGCGTGTTGGGTACGGGGAGGACAGATACGCAGTATTTT.

This clonotype has at least ten counts. J is TRBJ2-7 and V is TRBV5-1; 7 positions match TRBD1. V lost 5 bases, J lost 0 bases, and 5 bases stayed unmatched. The CDR3 totals 14 residues. Germline assignment: CDR1 SGHRS and CDR2 YFSETQ. The CDR3 loop reads CASRNRDSSYEQYF. The CDR3 bases are TGCGCCAGCAGAAACCGGGACAGCTCCTACGAGCAGTACTTC.

The chain links TRBV19 to TRBJ2-2; D is uncertain. Germline CDR1 LNHDA, CDR2 SQIVND (reference sequence). The CDR3 is 12 amino acids. V dropped 3 bases and J dropped 7 bases, with 6 bases sitting between them. DNA for the CDR3: TGTGCCAGTAGTATTGTCCGCGGGGAGCTGTTTTTT. Its translation is CASSIVRGELFF.